This T cell receptor (beta chain) was sequenced during a study of blood T cell repertoires in COVID-19. This CDR3 is built from 11 residues. After removal of 9 bases from V and 9 bases from J, the junction contained 8 bases not matched to a gene. CDR1 and CDR2 from the germline V gene are SGHNT and YYREEE (reference sequence). Profiling relied on immunoSEQ multiplex PCR, and the TCRdb table lists in-frame clones only, not all of them. The sample shows about 90,000 clones, over 70% of them seen only once. Sequencing was carried out using peripheral blood. The genes are TRBV5-4 and TRBJ1-2; 7 bases map to TRBD1. The source is a woman of 80 years or more with acute or convalescent COVID-19. The CDR3 is CATGTDISYTF. As DNA, the CDR3 is TGTGCCACCGGGACAGACATAAGCTACACCTTC.